This entry lists 18 T cell receptor beta chains sequenced from one sample in a study of T cells expressing NK-cell markers. TCRdb derives one entry per CDR3 protein from the 5' RACE reads, leaving out DNA. The sample table includes 500,000 to 700,000 distinct CDR3 sequences. Sequences were obtained from blood T cells: a sorted CD56 or NKG2C T cell subset, CD4+ or CD8+ T cells, or bulk PBMC T cells (not recorded which). Source of these receptors: a man aged 18 to 30 in good health.

The chain combines TRBV7-2 with TRBJ2-2; the TRBD1 assignment by TCRdb is unverifiable without DNA. This CDR3 has 16 amino acids. Germline CDR1 is SGHTA and CDR2 is FQGNSA. CDR3 in amino acids: CASSRRGIANTGELFF. Drawing the rest from reference TRBV7-2 and TRBJ2-2, the complete variable domain is GAGVSQSPSNKVTEKGKDVELRCDPISGHTALYWYRQSLGQGLEFLIYFQGNSAPDKSGLPSDRFSAERTGGSVSTLTIQRTQQEDSAVYLCASSRRGIANTGELFFGEGSRLTVL.

The V gene is TRBV3-1, the J gene TRBJ2-7. This CDR3 is 14 amino acids long. Germline assignment: CDR1 LGHDT and CDR2 YNNKEL (reference sequence). The CDR3 loop is CASSQTVIFHEQYF.

This sequence joins TRBV20-1 and TRBJ1-5. The length of the CDR3 is 18 residues. In germline, CDR1 is DFQATT, CDR2 SNEGSKA (reference sequence). The CDR3 sequence is CSAEAGGWGREGSQPQHF.

This chain connects TRBV9 to TRBJ2-5; lacking DNA, the TRBD2 call made by TCRdb goes unchecked. The germline CDR1 and CDR2 sequences are SGDLS and YYNGEE. This CDR3 comprises 13 residues. This chain's CDR3 is CASSETGVVTQYF.

The V call is TRBV7-2, the J call TRBJ1-5; there is no DNA to check the TCRdb D call of TRBD1. Germline CDR1 is SGHTA and CDR2 is FQGNSA. This CDR3 comprises 13 residues. The CDR3 protein is CASSLEGVRSQHF.

The chain couples TRBV7-9 to TRBJ2-5; TCRdb reports TRBD1, a call that lacks DNA to check it against. This CDR3 has 16 amino acids. The germline CDR1 and CDR2 sequences are SEHNR and FQNEAQ (reference sequence). This CDR3 reads CASSLVGQGVSKTQYF.

The chain combines TRBV11-1 with TRBJ1-1. CDR1 and CDR2 from the germline V gene are SGHAT and FQDESV (reference sequence). CDR3 length equals 16 residues. CDR3 sequence: CASSLGLGQPGLEAFF.

This rearrangement joins TRBV12-3 or TRBV12-4 to TRBJ2-7; as DNA is missing, the TRBD2 call by TCRdb cannot be tested. This CDR3 spans 13 amino acids. This CDR3 reads CASSPARPYEQYF.

The rearrangement uses TRBV15 and TRBJ2-7; the TCRdb D gene call, TRBD1, has no DNA to confirm it. CDR1 LNHNV and CDR2 YYDKDF come from the germline V gene (reference sequence). This CDR3 contains 13 residues. The CDR3 sequence: CATRGPGTGEQYF.

J is TRBJ2-7 and V is TRBV5-8; TCRdb designates TRBD1, a call that cannot be tested without DNA. This CDR3 is built from 14 residues. Germline V gene data show CDR1 as SGHTS and CDR2 as YDEGEE. CDR3 loop: CASSPLNFREEQYF.

The chain couples TRBV3-1 to TRBJ2-3. Germline-derived CDR1 and CDR2 are LGHDT and YNNKEL (reference sequence). There are 12 residues in the CDR3. CDR3 loop: CASSQEYPIQYF.

The rearrangement uses TRBV2 and TRBJ2-3; the TCRdb D gene call, TRBD2, has no DNA to confirm it. This CDR3 has 15 residues. From germline, CDR1 is SNHLY and CDR2 FYNNEI. CDR3 sequence: CASSILAGVPDTQYF.

The chain uses TRBV25-1 and TRBJ1-1. CDR3 size: 14 residues. In germline, CDR1 is MGHDK, CDR2 SYGVNS. This CDR3 reads CASSDSLMNTEAFF.

The chain carries TRBV11-3 and TRBJ2-2; lacking DNA, the TRBD1 call made by TCRdb goes unchecked. The CDR3 totals 16 residues. Germline V CDR1 and CDR2: SGHNT, YENEEA. CDR3 protein: CASSFLGQGRAGELFF.

The chain has TRBV5-1 and TRBJ2-3; lacking DNA, the TRBD2 call made by TCRdb goes unchecked. The germline gives CDR1 SGHRS, CDR2 YFSETQ. This CDR3 spans 14 amino acids. CDR3 amino acids: CASSEGSSTDTQYF.

The rearrangement joins TRBV10-3 to TRBJ2-5; TCRdb gives TRBD1 as the D gene, but with no DNA this cannot be confirmed. This CDR3 is built from 12 residues. CDR1 is ENHRY and CDR2 is SYGVKD in the germline V gene. CDR3 in amino acids: CAISGQSETQYF.

The chain has TRBV18 and TRBJ1-1. This CDR3 contains 12 residues. Germline V lookup: CDR1 KGHSH, CDR2 LQKENI. CDR3 in amino acids: CASLDMNTEAFF.

This sequence joins TRBV7-9 and TRBJ2-2; without DNA, the TCRdb call of TRBD2 cannot be checked. This CDR3 contains 17 residues. CDR1 is SEHNR, CDR2 FQNEAQ, per germline (reference sequence). The CDR3 region is CASSPRPFSQGTGELFF.